The clone carrying this TCR beta chain was detected many times. What it binds is unknown. Trimming removed 5 bases at V and 3 bases at J, with 11 bases between. This CDR3 is built from 14 residues. Germline loops: CDR1 SEHNR, CDR2 FQNEAQ (reference sequence). TCR beta CDR3 region amplification was performed from RNA transcripts. The HTBI primer set was used in a first-round RT-PCR of the TCR CDR3. TCRdb used MiXCR to reprocess the multiplex PCR reads, holding one entry per CDR3 protein. The sample records about 510,000 distinct CDR3 sequences, 40% to 50% being singletons. Uncontrolled infection, other autoimmune disease, pregnancy or lactation barred patients from enrollment. Diagnosis relied on clinical symptoms, serum thyroxine and TRAb, thyroid ultrasound and orbital computed tomography. The sample belongs to a study of T cells in Graves' hyperthyroidism and ophthalmopathy. Whole-study results and caveats: Blood also contained most expanded thyroid clonotypes above 0.001. Ophthalmopathy was model-predicted a median around 6.1 months pre-onset.

Sequenced sample: peripheral blood or thyroid tissue (not recorded which). This TCR derives from an adult woman with Graves' disease, either hyperthyroidism or ophthalmopathy (not recorded which). The chain carries TRBV7-9 and TRBJ1-5; maybe TRBD1 (6 bases). This chain's CDR3 is CASSVGQPNQPQHF. As DNA, the CDR3 is TGTGCCAGCAGCGTGGGACAACCCAATCAGCCCCAGCATTTT.